A selection of T cell receptor beta chains follows, all from one sample in a study of Ad26.COV2.S vaccination and SARS-CoV-2 variants. Sequencing was performed with immunoSEQ multiplex PCR; in TCRdb, only in-frame clones are kept and a portion is missing. The sample gives about 680,000 clones, around 92% of which show up once; about 1.5% is in the top ten. The sequences come from peripheral blood, collected in a trial of Ad26.COV2.S vaccine versus placebo. These receptor sequences come from a person between 18 and 59 years old who received the Ad26.COV2.S COVID-19 vaccine or a placebo. Each CDR3 is given with its conserved first and last residue. The D gene is left open where the match is weak. A row's size may be missing; if present it is once, few, many or a size class.

j_call clone_size v_call d_call cdr3_aa cdr3_nt
TRBJ2-3 NA TRBV5-1 NA CASSFQGPLTDTQYF TGCGCCAGCAGCTTCCAGGGCCCCCTTACAGATACGCAGTATTTT
TRBJ2-1 NA TRBV7-9 TRBD2 CASSLGVEEARESNEQFF TGTGCCAGCAGCTTAGGAGTGGAAGAGGCGCGGGAGAGCAATGAGCAGTTCTTC
TRBJ2-7 once TRBV6-5 NA CASSASENEQYF TGTGCCAGCTCGGCTTCGGAAAACGAGCAGTACTTC
TRBJ2-1 NA TRBV5-1 NA CASSFGRDHDNNEQFF TGCGCCAGCAGCTTCGGGCGGGACCACGATAACAATGAGCAGTTCTTC
TRBJ1-3 NA TRBV7-2 TRBD1 CASSLVTGRGNTIYF TGTGCCAGCAGCTTAGTGACAGGGCGGGGAAACACCATATATTTT
TRBJ2-7 NA TRBV2 TRBD1 CASSRQGASPYEQYF TGTGCCAGCAGCCGACAGGGGGCGAGTCCCTACGAGCAGTACTTC
TRBJ1-5 NA TRBV5-1 NA CASSLLGNQPQHF TGCGCCAGCAGCTTGTTAGGAAATCAGCCCCAGCATTTT
TRBJ2-6 NA TRBV2 NA CASRSGGGGANVLTF TGTGCCAGCAGGTCAGGGGGAGGTGGGGCCAACGTCCTGACTTTC
TRBJ1-5 once TRBV7-6 NA CASSSGTAWNQPQHF TGTGCCAGCAGCAGTGGGACGGCTTGGAATCAGCCCCAGCATTTT
TRBJ1-5 NA TRBV6-1 TRBD1 CASSEWDRGNQPQHF TGTGCCAGCAGTGAATGGGACAGGGGAAATCAGCCCCAGCATTTT
TRBJ2-3 once TRBV5-4 NA CATRPKGKAEFDFTQYF TGTGCCACTCGACCCAAAGGGAAAGCCGAGTTTGACTTTACGCAGTATTTT
TRBJ2-1 once TRBV30 TRBD2 CAWSAEIAGPTYNEQFF TGTGCCTGGAGTGCGGAGATAGCGGGACCAACCTACAATGAGCAGTTCTTC
TRBJ2-6 NA TRBV7-3 TRBD1 CASSLEAGGARANVLTF TGTGCCAGCAGCTTAGAGGCAGGGGGCGCCAGGGCCAACGTCCTGACTTTC
TRBJ2-5 NA TRBV6-5 TRBD1 CASSRTGETQYF TGTGCCAGCAGTCGGACAGGGGAGACCCAGTACTTC
TRBJ2-2 once TRBV23-1 TRBD1 CASPRQGFVRALPSPGELFF TGCGCCAGCCCCAGACAGGGCTTCGTGCGGGCCCTCCCTTCTCCCGGGGAGCTGTTTTTT
TRBJ2-7 NA TRBV3-1/TRBV3-2 TRBD2 CASSQSGATYEQYF TGTGCCAGCAGCCAAAGCGGGGCTACCTACGAGCAGTACTTC
TRBJ2-1 NA TRBV3-1/TRBV3-2 TRBD2 CASSLEPSGNNEQFF TGTGCCAGCAGCCTAGAACCTAGCGGGAACAATGAGCAGTTCTTC
TRBJ2-3 NA TRBV29-1 NA CSAGTPRDTQYF TGCAGCGCCGGGACACCTAGGGATACGCAGTATTTT
TRBJ2-3 NA TRBV27 NA CASSFRGTDTQYF TGTGCCAGCAGTTTCCGGGGCACAGATACGCAGTATTTT
TRBJ1-3 NA TRBV15 NA CATSVQGNTIYF TGTGCCACCAGCGTTCAGGGAAACACCATATATTTT
TRBJ1-2 NA TRBV12-3/TRBV12-4 NA CASNMGYYGYTF TGTGCCAGCAATATGGGGTACTATGGCTACACCTTC
TRBJ2-3 few TRBV27 TRBD2 CASSFGVIAGSTDTQYF TGTGCCAGCAGTTTTGGTGTTATAGCGGGAAGCACAGATACGCAGTATTTT
TRBJ1-2 NA TRBV4-1 NA CASSPTGSGNYGYTF TGCGCCAGCAGCCCGACAGGCTCGGGGAACTATGGCTACACCTTC
TRBJ2-7 NA TRBV5-6 TRBD1 CASSFRLNRGTYEQYF TGTGCCAGCAGCTTCAGGTTAAACAGGGGCACCTACGAGCAGTACTTC
TRBJ1-5 NA TRBV30 NA CAWSERGSYSNQPQHF TGTGCCTGGAGTGAGAGGGGGTCGTATAGCAATCAGCCCCAGCATTTT
TRBJ2-2 NA TRBV10-3 NA CAISPDFPGELFF TGTGCCATCAGTCCCGATTTCCCGGGGGAGCTGTTTTTT
TRBJ2-7 NA TRBV5-4 TRBD2 CASSLEGSGSGEQYF TGTGCCAGCAGCTTGGAAGGTAGCGGGTCGGGCGAGCAGTACTTC
TRBJ1-3 NA TRBV3-1/TRBV3-2 NA CASSQETGSGNTIYF TGTGCCAGCAGCCAGGAAACAGGGAGTGGAAACACCATATATTTT
TRBJ1-6 few TRBV25-1 NA CASRQQGSYNSPLHF TGTGCCAGCAGGCAACAGGGATCCTATAATTCACCCCTCCACTTT
TRBJ2-7 NA TRBV9 NA CASSVGPLVSYEQYF TGTGCCAGCAGCGTAGGCCCCCTGGTCTCCTACGAGCAGTACTTC